This entry is about one TCR beta chain. No cognate antigen has been identified for it. Qualities for individual bases were not recorded, and no much larger clone is one base off. The donors were healthy, HIV-negative adults who had no recently reported acute infections or vaccinations. Every donor was a Caucasian adult living in Nashville, Tennessee, USA. In the unsorted samples, some 100 million PBMCs were counted, and genomic DNA was extracted using the QIAamp DNA Blood Mini kit. After blood collection by leukapheresis, PBMCs were isolated using Ficoll-Histopaque density gradient centrifugation and then cryopreserved in the vapor phase of liquid nitrogen. This specimen comes from a study of shared clonotypes between healthy human individuals (dated by TCRdb to the early 2020s). Turning to the overall study: The cohort included a few men and two women between 18 and 49 years of age. The study deeply sequenced blood TCR repertoires of five healthy adults to estimate repertoire size and the extent of clonotype sharing between individuals. To increase sequencing depth and limit assay-specific biases, different laboratories used diverse techniques to prepare libraries and sequence TCR repertoires. Each donor's leukapheresis produced roughly between about 0.8 and 10 billion PBMCs. The investigation overall reported the following: Sampling was limited to blood, and TCR repertoires in tissue likely differ from TCR repertoires in blood. Because the study included only a small number of donors, the genetic and exposure-history diversity represented was limited. Pairwise subsampling indicated that sequencing depth was expected to affect the degree of clonotype sharing among donors.

Using the deep immunoSEQ assay, TCR CDR3 regions were amplified from genomic DNA by multiplex PCR. Extracted genomic DNA from each cell subset was distributed evenly across all wells of several immunoSEQ 96-well plates, and each plate was treated as a replicate. For unsorted PBMC, each replicate PCR was loaded with roughly 330 ng genomic DNA, equivalent to 25,000 to 35,000 T cell genomes. Genomic DNA from unsorted PBMC was sequenced over ten immunoSEQ deep assay plates. Purified libraries were quantified with a Qubit 3.0 fluorometer, sized on a Bioanalyzer 2100, and re-quantified with the KAPA Library Quantification kit. Every immunoSEQ 96-well plate was sequenced on a dedicated single-read 150-cycle Illumina NextSeq 550 flow cell. In the paper's pipeline: Because the immunoSEQ output included only junctional sequences and no quality scores, the filtering could not be the same as the filtering used for full-length reads. To assign V/J genes and CDR3, sequences were annotated using PyIR, a Python wrapper for IgBLAST v1.9, with IMGT germline references. Any read was removed if the V/J assignment was weak (E-value above 1e-6), the CDR3 was missing, or the read contained stop codons, out-of-frame junctions, or ambiguous translated residues. V3J clonotypes were defined as sequences sharing the same inferred V gene, J gene, and CDR3 amino acid sequence. To compute the percentage overlap between repertoires, the number of shared unique clonotypes was divided by the size of the smaller repertoire. Three approaches were used to assess repertoire richness: RTK rarefaction, the Chao1 estimator, and Recon v2.1 estimates of unobserved clonotypes. Held by TCRdb, this immuneACCESS table contains in-frame sequences only and omits some clones. Under half of the omission traces to an unresolved V gene where checked; the cause of the rest is unknown. The DNA was the basis for D and trimming; V, J and clone size are from that table. This sample comprises 450,000 to 650,000 clones, around 77% of them detected only once. The ten largest clones represent about 11% of the sample.

CDR1 is given as SEHNR and CDR2 as FQNEAQ, both from the germline V gene (reference sequence). The CDR3 goes from the cysteine to the phenylalanine over 15 residues. The sequence is cut down to CDR3 DNA, 45 bases in frame from base 1. V was cut back by 6 bases and J by 4 bases, leaving a gap of 18 bases between them. This clonotype originated in a woman aged 40 to 55 in good health. Some clones in this sample may be carry-over from other donors' samples. Material: PBMCs. Here the chain combines TRBV7-9 and TRBJ1-1, with no confident D gene call. The DNA sequence reads TGTGCCAGCAGTTACTCATCCGAGGCGGGCACTGAAGCTTTCTTT. Its translation reads: CASSYSSEAGTEAFF.